One T cell receptor beta chain is described in this entry. This sample is part of a study of control samples from healthy donors and cancer patients. Sequenced by immunoSEQ multiplex PCR; TCRdb stores in-frame clones only, minus some. The sample holds about 160,000 clones; approximately 94% are singletons and the top ten take 14%. Sequencing was carried out using PBMCs. The receptor was derived from a man between 60 and 75 years old with colorectal cancer.

Here the CDR3 reads CASSPGQGGLYEQYF. The CDR3 DNA sequence: TGTGCCAGCAGCCCTGGCCAGGGGGGACTCTACGAGCAGTACTTC. The gene calls are TRBV7-9 and TRBJ2-7; tentatively, D is TRBD1 (7 bases). Germline V gene data show CDR1 as SEHNR and CDR2 as FQNEAQ (reference sequence). The CDR3 extends over 15 amino acids. Trimming pared 5 bases from V and 3 bases from J, leaving 17 bases between.